These 5 T cell receptor beta chains share one sample of origin, sequenced in a study of regulatory T cells in long-lasting Graves disease. Time point in this sample: persistent/refractory GD, antithyroid drugs over 5 years with positive TRAb. PBMC RNA was the source of the TCR library. Arm-PCR of CDR3 regions with iRepertoire HTBI primers generated TCR beta libraries. One entry per CDR3 protein, called by TCRdb with MiXCR from the multiplex PCR reads. The data hold about 660,000 distinct CDR3 sequences, with roughly 30% observed a single time. The sample here was peripheral blood mononuclear cells (PBMCs), taken when the disease was refractory, from a patient treated with antithyroid drugs. These receptors originate from a female donor with Graves disease.

Ten or more counts support this clonotype. The rearrangement uses TRBV6-1 and TRBJ1-2; no firm D call. V gave up 3 bases and J gave up 7 bases, with 9 bases separating them. CDR1 and CDR2 (germline): MNHNS, SASEGT. The CDR3 totals 12 residues. The CDR3 protein is CASSDPPSGYTF. Here the CDR3 DNA reads TGTGCCAGCAGTGATCCCCCGAGTGGCTACACCTTC.

V is TRBV20-1 and J is TRBJ1-2; the D is unclear. The CDR3 consists of 14 residues. V lost 3 bases and J 4 bases, leaving 15 bases between the germline ends. Germline CDR1 DFQATT, CDR2 SNEGSKA (reference sequence). The CDR3 region is CSARHSRSGYGYTF. For the CDR3, the DNA is TGCAGTGCTAGGCACTCACGAAGTGGCTATGGCTACACCTTC.

This clonotype was counted between two and nine times. The chain couples TRBV2 to TRBJ2-3; D call uncertain. V was trimmed by 6 bases and J by 2 bases, leaving 6 bases between them. CDR3 length: 12 residues. Germline CDR1 SNHLY, CDR2 FYNNEI. In nucleotides, the CDR3 is TGTGCCAGCAGAGACAACACAGATACGCAGTATTTT. This sequence encodes CASRDNTDTQYF. The full variable domain, completed using reference TRBV2 and TRBJ2-3, is EPEVTQTPSHQVTQMGQEVILRCVPISNHLYFYWYRQILGQKVEFLVSFYNNEISEKSEIFDDQFSVERPDGSNFTLKIRSTKLEDSAMYFCASRDNTDTQYFGPGTRLTVL.

This clonotype was seen ten or more times. The chain couples TRBV12-3 or TRBV12-4 to TRBJ2-5, with TRBD1 matching 9 bases. The CDR3 loop spans 14 amino acids. Trimming cost V 6 bases and J 4 bases; bases outside gene matches: 6. In DNA form, the CDR3 reads TGTGCCAGCAGGGGGACAGGGAGGGCAGAGACCCAGTACTTC. Protein sequence: CASRGTGRAETQYF.

The chain carries TRBV20-1 and TRBJ2-7, with 10 nucleotides matching TRBD1. This CDR3 is built from 14 residues. After removal of 4 bases from V and 2 bases from J, the junction contained 5 bases not matched to a gene. The germline V gene has CDR1 DFQATT and CDR2 SNEGSKA (reference sequence). The CDR3 nucleotides read TGCAGTGCTATCCCCGGGACAGGGGCCTACGAGCAGTACTTC. Protein sequence: CSAIPGTGAYEQYF.